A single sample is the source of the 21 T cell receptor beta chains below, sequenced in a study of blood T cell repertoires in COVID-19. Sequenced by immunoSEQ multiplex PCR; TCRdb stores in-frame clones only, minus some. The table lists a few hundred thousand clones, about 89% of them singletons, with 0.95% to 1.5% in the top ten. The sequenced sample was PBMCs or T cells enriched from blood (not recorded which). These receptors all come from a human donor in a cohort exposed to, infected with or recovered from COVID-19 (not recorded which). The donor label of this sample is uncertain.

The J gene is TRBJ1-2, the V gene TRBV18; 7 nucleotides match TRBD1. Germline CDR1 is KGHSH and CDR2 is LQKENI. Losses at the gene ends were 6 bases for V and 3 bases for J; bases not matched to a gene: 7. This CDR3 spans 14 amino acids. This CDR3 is CASSPDRADYGYTF. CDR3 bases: TGTGCCAGCTCGCCCGACAGGGCGGACTATGGCTACACCTTC.

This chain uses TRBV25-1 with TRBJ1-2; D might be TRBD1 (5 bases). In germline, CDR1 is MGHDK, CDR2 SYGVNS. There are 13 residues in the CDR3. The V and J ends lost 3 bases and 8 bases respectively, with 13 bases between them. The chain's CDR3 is CASSEWGEEGYTF. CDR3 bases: TGTGCCAGCAGTGAGTGGGGGGAAGAAGGCTACACCTTC.

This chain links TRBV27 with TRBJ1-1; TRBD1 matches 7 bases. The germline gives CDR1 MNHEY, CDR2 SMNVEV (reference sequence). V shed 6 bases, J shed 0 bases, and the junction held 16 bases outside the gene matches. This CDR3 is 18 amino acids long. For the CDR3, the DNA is TGTGCCAGCAGGCCACAGGGGCGCCTCTCCCTTATGAACACTGAAGCTTTCTTT. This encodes CASRPQGRLSLMNTEAFF.

CDR3 nucleotides: TGTGCCAGCAGCTCGCGGGACAGCTCTAATTCACCCCTCCACTTT. It specifies CASSSRDSSNSPLHF. The genes are TRBV11-2 and TRBJ1-6; TRBD1 aligns across 7 bases. Germline V gene data show CDR1 as SGHAT and CDR2 as FQNNGV. V lost 4 bases and J lost 6; bases outside the gene matches: 6. The CDR3 loop spans 15 amino acids. Full variable domain (rest looked up from reference TRBV11-2 and TRBJ1-6): EAGVAQSPRYKIIEKRQSVAFWCNPISGHATLYWYQQILGQGPKLLIQFQNNGVVDDSQLPKDRFSAERLKGVDSTLKIQPAKLEDSAVYLCASSSRDSSNSPLHFGNGTRLTVT.

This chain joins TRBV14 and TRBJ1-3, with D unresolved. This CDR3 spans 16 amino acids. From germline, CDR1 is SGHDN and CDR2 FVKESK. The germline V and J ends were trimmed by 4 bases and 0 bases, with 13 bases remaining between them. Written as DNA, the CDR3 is TGTGCCAGCAGCCGCGGACTCATAAGCTCTGGAAACACCATATATTTT. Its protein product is CASSRGLISSGNTIYF.

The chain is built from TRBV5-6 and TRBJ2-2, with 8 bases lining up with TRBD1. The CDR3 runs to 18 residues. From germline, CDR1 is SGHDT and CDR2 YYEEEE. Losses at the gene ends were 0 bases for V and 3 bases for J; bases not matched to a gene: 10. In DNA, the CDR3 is TGTGCCAGCAGCTTGGGGTGGACAGGGCTGGGAGACACCGGGGAGCTGTTTTTT. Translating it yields CASSLGWTGLGDTGELFF.

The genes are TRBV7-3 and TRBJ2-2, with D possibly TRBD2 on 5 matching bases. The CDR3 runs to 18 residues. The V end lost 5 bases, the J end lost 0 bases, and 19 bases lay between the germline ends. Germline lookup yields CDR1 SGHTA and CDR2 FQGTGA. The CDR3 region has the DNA TGTGCCAGCAGCCAGACGTTATCTTCGGGGACGAACACCGGGGAGCTGTTTTTT. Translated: CASSQTLSSGTNTGELFF.

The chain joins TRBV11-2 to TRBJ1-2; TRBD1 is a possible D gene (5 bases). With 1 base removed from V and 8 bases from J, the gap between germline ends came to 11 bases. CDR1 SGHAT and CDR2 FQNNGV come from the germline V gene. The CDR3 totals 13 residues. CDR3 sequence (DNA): TGTGCCAGCAGCTTAGCAAGCCCAGGGGGCTACACCTTC. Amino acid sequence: CASSLASPGGYTF.

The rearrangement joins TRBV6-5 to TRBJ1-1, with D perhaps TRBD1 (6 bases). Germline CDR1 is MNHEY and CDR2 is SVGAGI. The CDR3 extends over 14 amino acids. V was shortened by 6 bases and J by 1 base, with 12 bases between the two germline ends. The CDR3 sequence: CASSRGVWNTEAFF. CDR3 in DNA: TGTGCCAGCAGCAGGGGAGTTTGGAACACTGAAGCTTTCTTT.

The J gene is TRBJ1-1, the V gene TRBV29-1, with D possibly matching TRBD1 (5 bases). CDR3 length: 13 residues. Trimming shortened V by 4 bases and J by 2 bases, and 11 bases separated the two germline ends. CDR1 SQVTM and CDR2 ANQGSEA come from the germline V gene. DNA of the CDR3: TGCAGCGTTGTCATAGGGGCCAACACTGAAGCTTTCTTT. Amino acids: CSVVIGANTEAFF.

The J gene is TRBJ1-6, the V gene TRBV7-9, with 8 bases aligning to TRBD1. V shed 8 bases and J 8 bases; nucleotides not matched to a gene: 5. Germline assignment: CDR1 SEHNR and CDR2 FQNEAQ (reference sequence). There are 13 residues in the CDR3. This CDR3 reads CASSGQGDSPLHF. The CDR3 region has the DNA TGTGCCAGCTCTGGACAGGGTGATTCACCCCTCCACTTT.

As DNA, the CDR3 is TGCGCCAGCAGCTTGACGGGTACCCGAAACACTGAAGCTTTCTTT. Its protein product is CASSLTGTRNTEAFF. The rearrangement links TRBV5-1 to TRBJ1-1, with no clear D. Germline V gives CDR1 SGHRS, CDR2 YFSETQ. V lost 1 base to trimming and J lost 2 bases, with 12 bases between them. The CDR3 is 15 residues long.

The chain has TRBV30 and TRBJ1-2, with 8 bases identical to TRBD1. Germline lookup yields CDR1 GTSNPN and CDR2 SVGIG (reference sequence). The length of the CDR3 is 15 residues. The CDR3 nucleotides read TGTGCTCTGTCGAACGACAGGGGAGCTAACTATGGCTACACCTTC. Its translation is CALSNDRGANYGYTF.

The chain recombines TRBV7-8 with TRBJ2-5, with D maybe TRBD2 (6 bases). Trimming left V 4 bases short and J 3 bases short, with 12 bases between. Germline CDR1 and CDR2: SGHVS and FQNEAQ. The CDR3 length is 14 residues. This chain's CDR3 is CASSYGRLKETQYF. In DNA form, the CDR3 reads TGTGCCAGCAGCTACGGGAGACTGAAAGAGACCCAGTACTTC.

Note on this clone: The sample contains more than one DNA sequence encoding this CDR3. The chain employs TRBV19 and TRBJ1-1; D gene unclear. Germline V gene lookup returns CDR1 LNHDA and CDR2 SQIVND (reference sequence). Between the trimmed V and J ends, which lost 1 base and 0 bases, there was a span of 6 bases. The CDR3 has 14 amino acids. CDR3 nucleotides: TGTGCCAGTAGTATAGGGGGAGTGAACACTGAAGCTTTCTTT. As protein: CASSIGGVNTEAFF.

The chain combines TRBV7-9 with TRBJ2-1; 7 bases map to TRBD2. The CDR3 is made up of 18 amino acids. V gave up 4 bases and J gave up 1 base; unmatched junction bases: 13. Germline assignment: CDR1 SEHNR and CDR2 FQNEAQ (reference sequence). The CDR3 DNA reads TGTGCCAGCAGCTCAGGGATCGAGCGGGGCCGTTCCTACAATGAGCAGTTCTTC. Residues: CASSSGIERGRSYNEQFF.

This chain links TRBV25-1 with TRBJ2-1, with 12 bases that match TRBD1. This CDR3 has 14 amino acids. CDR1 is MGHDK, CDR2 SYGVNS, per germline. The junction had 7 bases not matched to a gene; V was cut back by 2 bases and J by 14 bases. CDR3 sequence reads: CASSETGTGGVEFF. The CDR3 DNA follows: TGTGCCAGCAGTGAAACAGGGACAGGGGGCGTGGAGTTCTTC.

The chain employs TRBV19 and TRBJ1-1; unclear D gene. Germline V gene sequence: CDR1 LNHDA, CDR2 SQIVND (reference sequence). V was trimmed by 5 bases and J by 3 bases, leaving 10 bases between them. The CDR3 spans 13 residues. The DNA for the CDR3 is TGTGCCAGTAGTCCCGGGATATACACTGAAGCTTTCTTT. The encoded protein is CASSPGIYTEAFF.

For the CDR3, the DNA is TGTGCCAGCAAGAACCGCCAGGGGTCGGGCGAGCAGTACTTC. It is translated as CASKNRQGSGEQYF. The chain combines TRBV6-5 with TRBJ2-7; D is possibly TRBD1 (6 bases). CDR3 length: 14 residues. Trimming took off 7 bases at V and 6 bases at J, with 19 bases between the two ends. Per the germline V gene, CDR1 is MNHEY and CDR2 is SVGAGI.

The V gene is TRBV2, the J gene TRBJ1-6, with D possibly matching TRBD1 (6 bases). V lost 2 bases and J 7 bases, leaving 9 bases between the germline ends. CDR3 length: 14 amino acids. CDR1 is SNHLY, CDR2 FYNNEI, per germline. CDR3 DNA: TGTGCCAGCAGTGAATGGCAGGGGAATTCACCCCTCCACTTT. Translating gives CASSEWQGNSPLHF.

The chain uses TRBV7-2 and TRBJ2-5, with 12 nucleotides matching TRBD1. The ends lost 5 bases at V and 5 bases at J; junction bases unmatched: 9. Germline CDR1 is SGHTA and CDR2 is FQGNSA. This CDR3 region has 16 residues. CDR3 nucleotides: TGTGCCAGCAGCGTCGTTGGGACAGGGGGCTACGAGACCCAGTACTTC. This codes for CASSVVGTGGYETQYF. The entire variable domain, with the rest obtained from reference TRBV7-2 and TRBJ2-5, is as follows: GAGVSQSPSNKVTEKGKDVELRCDPISGHTALYWYRQSLGQGLEFLIYFQGNSAPDKSGLPSDRFSAERTGGSVSTLTIQRTQQEDSAVYLCASSVVGTGGYETQYFGPGTRLLVL.